This T cell receptor (beta chain) was identified in a study of CD8 T cells in Susac syndrome. Study-level findings and limits: As the study acknowledged, the number of individuals in its TCR sequencing and HLA analysis was relatively small.

Germline-derived CDR1 and CDR2 are SGHAT and FQNNGV. The CDR3 consists of 14 residues. V shed 7 bases, J shed 4 bases, and the junction held 6 bases outside the gene matches. This clonotype came up a few times. Antigen: not known. Random-hexamer reverse transcription was applied to roughly 0.5 to 1 ug RNA. TCRdb itself ran the immunoSEQ multiplex PCR reads through MiXCR, one entry per CDR3 protein. The sample records approximately 300,000 distinct CDR3 sequences, roughly 85% being singletons. The sequencing sample was made of CD8+ T cells from PBMCs. The rearrangement uses TRBV11-2 and TRBJ2-7; TRBD1 agrees at 11 bases. This receptor was taken from a human donor with multiple sclerosis. The CDR3 region is CASTPGTGGYEQYF. The CDR3 coding sequence is TGTGCCAGCACCCCAGGGACAGGGGGATACGAGCAGTACTTC.